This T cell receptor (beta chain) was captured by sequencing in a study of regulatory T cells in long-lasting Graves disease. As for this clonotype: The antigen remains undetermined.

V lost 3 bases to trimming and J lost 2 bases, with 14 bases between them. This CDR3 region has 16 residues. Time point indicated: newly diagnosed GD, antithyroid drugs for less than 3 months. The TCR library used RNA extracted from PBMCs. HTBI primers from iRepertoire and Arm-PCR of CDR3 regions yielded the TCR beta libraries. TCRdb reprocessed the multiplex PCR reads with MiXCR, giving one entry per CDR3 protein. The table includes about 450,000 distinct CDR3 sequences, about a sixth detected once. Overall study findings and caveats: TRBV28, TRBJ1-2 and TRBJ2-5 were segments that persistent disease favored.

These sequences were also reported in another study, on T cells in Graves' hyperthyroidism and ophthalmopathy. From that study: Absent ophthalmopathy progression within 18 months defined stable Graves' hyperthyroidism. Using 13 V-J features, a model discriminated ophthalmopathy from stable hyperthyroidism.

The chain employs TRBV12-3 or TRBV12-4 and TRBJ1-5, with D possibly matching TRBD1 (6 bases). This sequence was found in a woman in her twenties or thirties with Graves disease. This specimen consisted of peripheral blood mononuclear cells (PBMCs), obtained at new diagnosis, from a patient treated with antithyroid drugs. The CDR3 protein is CASSFWGHSGNQPQHF. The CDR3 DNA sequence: TGTGCCAGCAGTTTTTGGGGGCACAGTGGCAATCAGCCCCAGCATTTT.